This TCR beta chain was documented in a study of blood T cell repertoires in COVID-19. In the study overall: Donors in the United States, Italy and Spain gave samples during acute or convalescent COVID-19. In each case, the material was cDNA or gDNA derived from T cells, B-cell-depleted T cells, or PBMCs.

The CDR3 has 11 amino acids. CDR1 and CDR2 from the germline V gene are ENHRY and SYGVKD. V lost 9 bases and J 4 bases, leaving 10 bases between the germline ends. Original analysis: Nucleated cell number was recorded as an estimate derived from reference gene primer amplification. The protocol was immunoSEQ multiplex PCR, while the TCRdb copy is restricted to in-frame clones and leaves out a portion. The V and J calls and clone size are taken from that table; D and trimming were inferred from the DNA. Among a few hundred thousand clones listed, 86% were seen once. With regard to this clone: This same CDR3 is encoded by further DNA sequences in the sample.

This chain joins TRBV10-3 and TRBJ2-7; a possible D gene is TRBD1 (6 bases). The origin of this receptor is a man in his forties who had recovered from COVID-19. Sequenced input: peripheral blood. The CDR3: CAISQGYEQYF. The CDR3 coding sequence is TGTGCCATTTCACAGGGATACGAGCAGTACTTC.